This T cell receptor beta chain was identified during a study of T cell responses to AZD1222 COVID-19 vaccine. The CDR3 consists of 14 residues. CDR1 is MGHRA and CDR2 is YSYEKL in the germline V gene. Trimming removed 6 bases from V and 7 bases from J, with 16 bases in between. Sequencing used immunoSEQ multiplex PCR; TCRdb keeps in-frame clones, though not all of them. The table includes just under 150,000 clones, approximately 85% detected once. Study-wide findings and caveats: When two AZD1222 doses had been given, Spike-specific TCR breadth and depth rose.

Concerning this clone: The target antigen is unknown.

The rearrangement links TRBV4-1 to TRBJ1-5, with D hard to call. The source material was peripheral blood, sampled 28 days after the second dose of the MenACWY control vaccine. The TCR comes from an adult who received the MenACWY meningococcal vaccine as a control. CDR3 sequence: CASRKALPDQPQHF. As DNA, the CDR3 is TGCGCCAGCAGGAAAGCCCTCCCGGACCAGCCCCAGCATTTT.